This T cell receptor beta chain originates from a study of cytomegalovirus exposure and HLA in healthy donors. Overall study context: Drawn from HLA-typed donors, around 85 million unique TCRs were held in an early data release.

The CDR3 sequence is 21 residues long. The study ran its PCR with 60 Vbeta and 13 Jbeta primers. Source study methods: Unique TCR beta chains totaled 65 million to 95 million in a later count, with roughly 11 million of them shared. The protocol was immunoSEQ multiplex PCR, while the TCRdb copy is restricted to in-frame clones and leaves out a portion. V and J calls and clone size are copied from that table; D and trimming were computed from the DNA. The sample records 60,000 to 75,000 clones, around 89% being singletons. Sequenced sample: PBMCs. This receptor was obtained from a woman in her thirties in good health and CMV-seropositive. This rearrangement joins TRBV21-1 to TRBJ2-7; the tabulated D call, TRBD2, remains unverified against the DNA. TRBV21-1 is a known pseudogene. CDR3 region: CASSTKRVRGGPLCTSYEQYF. The CDR3, as DNA: TGTGCCAGCAGCACGAAAAGGGTCAGAGGAGGGCCCCTTTGTACCTCCTACGAGCAGTACTTC.